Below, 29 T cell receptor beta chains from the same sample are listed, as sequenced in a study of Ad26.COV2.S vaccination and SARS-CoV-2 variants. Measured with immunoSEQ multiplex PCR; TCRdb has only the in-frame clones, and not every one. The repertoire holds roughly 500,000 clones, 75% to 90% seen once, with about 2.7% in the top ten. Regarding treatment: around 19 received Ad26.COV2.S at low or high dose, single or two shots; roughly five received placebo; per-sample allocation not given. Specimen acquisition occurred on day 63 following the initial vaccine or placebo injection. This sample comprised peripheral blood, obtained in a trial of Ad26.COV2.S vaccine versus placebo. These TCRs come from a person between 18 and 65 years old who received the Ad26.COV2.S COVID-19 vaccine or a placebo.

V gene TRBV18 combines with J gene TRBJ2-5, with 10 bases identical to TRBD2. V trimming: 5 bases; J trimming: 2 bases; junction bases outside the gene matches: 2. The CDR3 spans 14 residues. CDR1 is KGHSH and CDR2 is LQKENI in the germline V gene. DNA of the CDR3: TGTGCCAGCTCAGCTAGCGGGGGACAAGAGACCCAGTACTTC. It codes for CASSASGGQETQYF.

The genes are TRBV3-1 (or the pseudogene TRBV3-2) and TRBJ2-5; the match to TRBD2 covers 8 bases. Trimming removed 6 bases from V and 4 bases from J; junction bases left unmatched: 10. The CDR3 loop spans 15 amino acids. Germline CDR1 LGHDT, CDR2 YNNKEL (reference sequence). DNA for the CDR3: TGTGCCAGCAGGATACTAGCGGCCGCCGGAGAGACCCAGTACTTC. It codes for CASRILAAAGETQYF.

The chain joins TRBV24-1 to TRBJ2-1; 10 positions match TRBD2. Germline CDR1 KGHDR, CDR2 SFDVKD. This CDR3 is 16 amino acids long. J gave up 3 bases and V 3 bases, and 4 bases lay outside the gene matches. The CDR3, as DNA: TGTGCCACCAGTGATGATAGCGGGAGGATCTACAATGAGCAGTTCTTC. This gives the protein CATSDDSGRIYNEQFF.

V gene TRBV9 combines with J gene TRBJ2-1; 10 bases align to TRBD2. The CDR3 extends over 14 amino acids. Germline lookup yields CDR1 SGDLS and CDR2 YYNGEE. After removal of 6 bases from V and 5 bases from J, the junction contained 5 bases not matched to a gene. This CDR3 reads CASNLAGAHNEQFF. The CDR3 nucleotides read TGTGCCAGCAACCTAGCGGGAGCCCACAATGAGCAGTTCTTC.

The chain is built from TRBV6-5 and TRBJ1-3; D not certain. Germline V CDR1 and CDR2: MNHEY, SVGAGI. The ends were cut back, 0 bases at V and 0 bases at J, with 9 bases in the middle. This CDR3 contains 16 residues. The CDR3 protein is CASSYSIPGSGNTIYF. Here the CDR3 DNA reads TGTGCCAGCAGTTACTCCATCCCGGGCTCTGGAAACACCATATATTTT.

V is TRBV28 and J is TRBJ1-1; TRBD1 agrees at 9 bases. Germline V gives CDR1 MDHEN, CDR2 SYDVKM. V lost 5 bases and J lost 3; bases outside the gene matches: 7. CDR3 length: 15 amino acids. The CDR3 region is CASSILTGGYTEAFF. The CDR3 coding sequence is TGTGCCAGCAGTATTCTGACAGGGGGGTACACTGAAGCTTTCTTT.

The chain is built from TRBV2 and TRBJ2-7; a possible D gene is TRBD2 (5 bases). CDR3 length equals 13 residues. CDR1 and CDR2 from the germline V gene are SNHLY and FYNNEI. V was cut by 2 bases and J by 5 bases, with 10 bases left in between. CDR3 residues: CASSESWRHEQYV. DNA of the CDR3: TGTGCCAGCAGTGAATCGTGGAGGCACGAGCAGTACGTC.

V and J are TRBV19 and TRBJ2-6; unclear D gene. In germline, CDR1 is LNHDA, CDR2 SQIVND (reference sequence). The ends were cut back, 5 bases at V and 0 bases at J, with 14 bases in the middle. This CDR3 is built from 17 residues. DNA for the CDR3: TGTGCCAGTAGTCAGCAAATCGACTTCTCTGGGGCCAACGTCCTGACTTTC. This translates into CASSQQIDFSGANVLTF.

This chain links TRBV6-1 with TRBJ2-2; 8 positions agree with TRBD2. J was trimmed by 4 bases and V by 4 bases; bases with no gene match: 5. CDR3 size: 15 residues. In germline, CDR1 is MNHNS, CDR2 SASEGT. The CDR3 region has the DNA TGTGCCAGCAGTGGAGCGGGAGTTGCCACCGGGGAGCTGTTTTTT. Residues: CASSGAGVATGELFF.

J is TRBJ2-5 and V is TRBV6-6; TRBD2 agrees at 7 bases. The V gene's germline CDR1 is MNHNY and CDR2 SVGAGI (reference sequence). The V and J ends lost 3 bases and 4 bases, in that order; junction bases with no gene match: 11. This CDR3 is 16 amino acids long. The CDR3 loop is CASSYGRRETPETQYF. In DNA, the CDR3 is TGTGCCAGCAGTTATGGTAGGCGGGAGACCCCAGAGACCCAGTACTTC.

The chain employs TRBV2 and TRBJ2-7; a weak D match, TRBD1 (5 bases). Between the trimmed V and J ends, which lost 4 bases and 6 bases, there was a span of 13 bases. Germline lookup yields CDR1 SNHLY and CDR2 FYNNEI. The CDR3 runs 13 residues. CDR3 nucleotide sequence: TGTGCCAGCAGTGCTGAGTCAGGGCGCGAGCAGTACGTC. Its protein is CASSAESGREQYV.

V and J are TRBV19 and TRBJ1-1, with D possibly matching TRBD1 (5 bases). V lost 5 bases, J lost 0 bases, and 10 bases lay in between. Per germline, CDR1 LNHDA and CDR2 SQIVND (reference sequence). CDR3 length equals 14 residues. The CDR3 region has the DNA TGTGCCAGTAGTGGGGCAGTTATGAACACTGAAGCTTTCTTT. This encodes CASSGAVMNTEAFF.

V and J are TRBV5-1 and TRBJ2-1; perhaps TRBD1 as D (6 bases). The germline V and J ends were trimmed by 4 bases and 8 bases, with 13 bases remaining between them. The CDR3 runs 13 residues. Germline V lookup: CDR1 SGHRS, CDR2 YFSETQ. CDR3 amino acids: CASSPDSLDEQFF. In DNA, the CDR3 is TGCGCCAGCAGCCCGGACAGCCTCGATGAGCAGTTCTTC. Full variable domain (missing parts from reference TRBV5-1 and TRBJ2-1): KAGVTQTPRYLIKTRGQQVTLSCSPISGHRSVSWYQQTPGQGLQFLFEYFSETQRNKGNFPGRFSGRQFSNSRSEMNVSTLELGDSALYLCASSPDSLDEQFFGPGTRLTVL.

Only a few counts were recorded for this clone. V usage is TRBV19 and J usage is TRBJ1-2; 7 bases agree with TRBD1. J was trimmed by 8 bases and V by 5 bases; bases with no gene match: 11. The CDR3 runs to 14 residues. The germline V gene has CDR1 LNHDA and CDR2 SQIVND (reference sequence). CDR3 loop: CASSLWTGSDGYTF. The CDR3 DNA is TGTGCCAGTAGTCTCTGGACAGGATCCGACGGCTACACCTTC. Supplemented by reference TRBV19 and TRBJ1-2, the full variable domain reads DGGITQSPKYLFRKEGQNVTLSCEQNLNHDAMYWYRQDPGQGLRLIYYSQIVNDFQKGDIAEGYSVSREKKESFPLTVTSAQKNPTAFYLCASSLWTGSDGYTFGSGTRLTVV.

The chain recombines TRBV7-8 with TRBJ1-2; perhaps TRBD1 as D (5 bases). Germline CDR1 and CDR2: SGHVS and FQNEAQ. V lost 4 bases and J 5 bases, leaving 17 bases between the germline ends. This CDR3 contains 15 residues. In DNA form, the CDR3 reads TGTGCCAGCAGCTCTAACCAGCAGGGTTCGTATGGCTACACCTTC. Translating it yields CASSSNQQGSYGYTF.

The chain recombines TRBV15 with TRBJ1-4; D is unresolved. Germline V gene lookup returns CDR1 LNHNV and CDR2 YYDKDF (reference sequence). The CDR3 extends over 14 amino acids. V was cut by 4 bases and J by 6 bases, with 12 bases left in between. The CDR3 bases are TGTGCCACCAGCAAGGGATTACCTGATGAAAAACTGTTTTTT. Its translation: CATSKGLPDEKLFF. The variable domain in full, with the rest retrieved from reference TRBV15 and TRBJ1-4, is DAMVIQNPRYQVTQFGKPVTLSCSQTLNHNVMYWYQQKSSQAPKLLFHYYDKDFNNEADTPDNFQSRRPNTSFCFLDIRSPGLGDTAMYLCATSKGLPDEKLFFGSGTQLSVL.

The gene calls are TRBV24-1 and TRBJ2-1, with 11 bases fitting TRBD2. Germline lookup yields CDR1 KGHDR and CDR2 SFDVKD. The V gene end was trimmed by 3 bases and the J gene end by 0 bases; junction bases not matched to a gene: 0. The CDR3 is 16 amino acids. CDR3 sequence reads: CATSDLAGGSYNEQFF. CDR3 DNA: TGTGCCACCAGTGATCTAGCGGGGGGCTCCTACAATGAGCAGTTCTTC.

The CDR3 region is CAISEYGELFF. As DNA, the CDR3 is TGTGCCATCAGTGAGTACGGGGAGCTGTTTTTT. The chain has TRBV10-3 and TRBJ2-2; D call uncertain. The V end was cut by 1 base, the J end by 7 bases, with 1 base between. The germline gives CDR1 ENHRY, CDR2 SYGVKD. CDR3 length: 11 amino acids.

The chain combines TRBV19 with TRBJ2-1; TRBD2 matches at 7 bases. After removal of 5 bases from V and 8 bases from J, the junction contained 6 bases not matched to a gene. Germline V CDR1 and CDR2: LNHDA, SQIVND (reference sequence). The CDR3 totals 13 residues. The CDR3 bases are TGTGCCAGTAGTCTAGCGGATAGGGATGAGCAGTTCTTC. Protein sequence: CASSLADRDEQFF.

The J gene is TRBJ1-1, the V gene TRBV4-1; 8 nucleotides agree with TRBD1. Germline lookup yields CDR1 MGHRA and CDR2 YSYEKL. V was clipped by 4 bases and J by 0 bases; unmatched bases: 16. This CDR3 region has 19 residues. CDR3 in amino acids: CASSPPGGERSAMNTEAFF. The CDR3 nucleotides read TGCGCCAGCAGCCCCCCAGGGGGCGAGAGGTCCGCGATGAACACTGAAGCTTTCTTT.

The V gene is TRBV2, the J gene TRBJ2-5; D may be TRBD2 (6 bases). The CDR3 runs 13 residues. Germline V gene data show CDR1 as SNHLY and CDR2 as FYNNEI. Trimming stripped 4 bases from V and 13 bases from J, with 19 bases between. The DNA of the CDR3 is TGTGCCAGCAGTGTGATAGGAGGGTCAAGCTTGTACTTC. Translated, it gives CASSVIGGSSLYF.

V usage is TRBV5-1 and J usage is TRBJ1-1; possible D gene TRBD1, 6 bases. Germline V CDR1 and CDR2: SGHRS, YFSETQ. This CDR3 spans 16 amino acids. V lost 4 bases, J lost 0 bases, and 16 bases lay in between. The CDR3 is CASSPLGPGVNTEAFF. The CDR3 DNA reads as TGCGCCAGCAGCCCCCTGGGTCCAGGGGTGAACACTGAAGCTTTCTTT.

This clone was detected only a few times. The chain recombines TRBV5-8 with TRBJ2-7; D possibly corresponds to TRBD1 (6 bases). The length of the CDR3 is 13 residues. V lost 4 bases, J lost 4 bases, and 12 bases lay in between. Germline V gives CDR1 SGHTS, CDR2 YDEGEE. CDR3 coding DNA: TGTGCCAGCAGCCCTGCAGACAGGTACGAGCAGTACGTC. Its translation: CASSPADRYEQYV.

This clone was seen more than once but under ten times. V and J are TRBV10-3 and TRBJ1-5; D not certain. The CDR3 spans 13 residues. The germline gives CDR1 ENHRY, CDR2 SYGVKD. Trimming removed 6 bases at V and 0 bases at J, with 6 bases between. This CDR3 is CAIRSSSNQPQHF. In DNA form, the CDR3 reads TGTGCCATCAGATCAAGTAGCAATCAGCCCCAGCATTTT.

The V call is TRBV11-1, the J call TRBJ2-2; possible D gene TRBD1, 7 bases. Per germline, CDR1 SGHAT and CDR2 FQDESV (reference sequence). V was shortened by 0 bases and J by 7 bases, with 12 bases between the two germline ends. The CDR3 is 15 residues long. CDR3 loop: CASSLAQGGVGELFF. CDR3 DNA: TGTGCCAGCAGCTTAGCTCAGGGGGGCGTCGGGGAGCTGTTTTTT.

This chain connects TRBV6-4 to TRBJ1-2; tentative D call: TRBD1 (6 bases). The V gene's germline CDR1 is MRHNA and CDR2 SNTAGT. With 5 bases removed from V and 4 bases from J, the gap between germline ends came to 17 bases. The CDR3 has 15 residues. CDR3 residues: CASSPDRTSFYGYTF. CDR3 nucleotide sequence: TGTGCCAGCAGTCCGGACAGAACCAGTTTCTATGGCTACACCTTC.

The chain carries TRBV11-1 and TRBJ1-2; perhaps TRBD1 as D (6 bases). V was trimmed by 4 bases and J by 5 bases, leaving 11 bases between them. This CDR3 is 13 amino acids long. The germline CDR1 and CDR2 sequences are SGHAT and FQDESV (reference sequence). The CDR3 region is CASSYGQTYGYTF. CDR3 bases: TGTGCCAGCAGCTATGGACAGACTTATGGCTACACCTTC.

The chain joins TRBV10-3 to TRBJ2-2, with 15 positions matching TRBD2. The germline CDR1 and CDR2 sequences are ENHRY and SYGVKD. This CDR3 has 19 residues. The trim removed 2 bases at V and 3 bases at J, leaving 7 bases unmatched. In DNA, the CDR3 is TGTGCCATCAGTGAGAGGGGACTAGCGGGAGGAGCGGACACCGGGGAGCTGTTTTTT. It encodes CAISERGLAGGADTGELFF.

CDR3 nucleotides: TGCGCCAGCAGTCAACATCCGCCCGCCTGGCGGGTTGAGCGGGAGAGTCTAATCTACGAGCAGTACGTC. Translation gives CASSQHPPAWRVERESLIYEQYV. The rearrangement links TRBV23-1 to TRBJ2-7, with 8 bases matching TRBD2. TRBV23-1 qualifies as an ORF whose function is uncertain. Losses at the gene ends were 2 bases for V and 3 bases for J; bases not matched to a gene: 30. This CDR3 contains 23 residues.